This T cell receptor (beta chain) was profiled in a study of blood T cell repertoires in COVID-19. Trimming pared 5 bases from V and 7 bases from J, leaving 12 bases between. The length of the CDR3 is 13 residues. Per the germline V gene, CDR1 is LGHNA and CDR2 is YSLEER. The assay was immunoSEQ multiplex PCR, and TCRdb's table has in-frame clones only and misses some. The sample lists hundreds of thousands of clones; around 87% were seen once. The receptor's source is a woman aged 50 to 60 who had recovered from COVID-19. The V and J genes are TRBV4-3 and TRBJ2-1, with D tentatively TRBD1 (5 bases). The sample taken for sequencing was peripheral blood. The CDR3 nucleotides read TGCGCCAGCAGCGTGCGCTCAGGGAATGAGCAGTTCTTC. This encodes CASSVRSGNEQFF.